The present TCR beta chain was sequenced within a study of cytomegalovirus exposure and HLA in healthy donors. CDR3 length equals 16 residues. With V trimmed by 3 bases and J by 4 bases, 9 bases remained unmatched. Looked up from germline, CDR1 is KGHSH and CDR2 is LQKENI. The PCR contained 60 Vbeta and 13 Jbeta primers. Here immunoSEQ multiplex PCR was the method, and the copy in TCRdb shows in-frame clones only, minus some. The sample lists 200,000 or so clones; approximately 84% were seen once. Donors sampled were nominally healthy, though unrecorded immune exposures were likely. The chain is built from TRBV18 and TRBJ1-3; 7 bases agree with TRBD1. The sequence derives from a woman aged 50 to 60 in good health and CMV-seropositive. The sequenced sample consisted of PBMCs. In DNA, the CDR3 is TGTGCCAGCTCACCGATACAGGGGATGGAGGGAAACACCATATATTTT. This codes for CASSPIQGMEGNTIYF. The full variable domain, rest sourced from reference TRBV18 and TRBJ1-3, is NAGVMQNPRHLVRRRGQEARLRCSPMKGHSHVYWYRQLPEEGLKFMVYLQKENIIDESGMPKERFSAEFPKEGPSILRIQQVVRGDSAAYFCASSPIQGMEGNTIYFGEGSWLTVV.